This entry concerns a single T cell receptor (beta chain). What it binds is not known. The sample originates from a study of cytomegalovirus exposure and HLA in healthy donors. Notes on the study in general: At a 0.05 false discovery rate, a later analysis found around 17,000 TCR beta sequences to be associated with HLA alleles. It was in a later analysis that TCR association rates were seen to vary by HLA locus, highest for DRB1 and lowest for HLA-C.

Donors counted as nominally healthy when sampled, yet unrecorded immune exposures were likely. The PCR made use of 60 Vbeta and 13 Jbeta primers. The method was immunoSEQ multiplex PCR; TCRdb's version includes in-frame clones alone and lacks a portion of them. Counted here are approximately 190,000 clones, 75% to 90% occurring once; the ten biggest clones make up around 3%. The specimen sequenced was PBMCs. This clonotype was sampled from a woman between 50 and 59 years old in good health and CMV-seropositive.

CDR3 coding DNA: TGTGCCAGCAACTCACAGGGGGAAATTGAAGCTTTCTTT. The encoded protein is CASNSQGEIEAFF. This chain joins TRBV7-9 and TRBJ1-1, with TRBD1 matching 8 bases. Germline CDR1 SEHNR, CDR2 FQNEAQ (reference sequence). There are 13 residues in the CDR3. The junction had 8 bases not matched to a gene; V was cut back by 7 bases and J by 7 bases.